Following are 25 T cell receptor beta chains from one sample sequenced in a study of identical twins. TCRdb independently ran MiXCR on the 5' RACE reads; one entry per CDR3 protein. The sample consists of roughly 770,000 distinct CDR3 sequences, roughly 20% of them appearing once. The same sample was also studied in work on T cells expressing NK-cell markers.

The sequencing input was PBMCs. Source of these receptors: a woman between 18 and 29 years old in good health.

In this sample, this clonotype turned up a few times. V usage is TRBV6-1 and J usage is TRBJ1-1; TRBD1 might be the D (5 bases). Trimming cost V 3 bases and J 0 bases, with 14 bases left between them. The CDR3 consists of 16 residues. Germline V gives CDR1 MNHNS, CDR2 SASEGT. The CDR3 DNA follows: TGTGCCAGCAGTGACGGGGCGTTGTATCTGAACACTGAAGCTTTCTTT. It translates to CASSDGALYLNTEAFF.

This chain connects TRBV18 to TRBJ2-7, with TRBD1 identical over 7 bases. Germline V lookup: CDR1 KGHSH, CDR2 LQKENI. The V gene end was trimmed by 0 bases and the J gene end by 9 bases; junction bases not matched to a gene: 11. The CDR3 extends over 15 amino acids. The CDR3 is CASSPPLDRVKGQYF. The CDR3 nucleotides are TGTGCCAGCTCACCACCTCTAGACAGGGTCAAGGGGCAGTACTTC.

Ten or more counts support this clonotype. This sequence joins TRBV6-6 and TRBJ1-1; possible D gene TRBD1, 5 bases. CDR1 and CDR2 (germline): MNHNY, SVGAGI (reference sequence). Trimming cost V 0 bases and J 6 bases, with 8 bases left between them. This CDR3 contains 13 residues. CDR3 DNA sequence: TGTGCCAGCAGTTACTCGAGGGGAGCTGAAGCTTTCTTT. It specifies CASSYSRGAEAFF.

The chain has TRBV6-2 or TRBV6-3 and TRBJ1-5; D gene ambiguous. Germline V gene lookup returns CDR1 MNHEY and CDR2 SVGEGT. The CDR3 loop spans 16 amino acids. V was shortened by 0 bases and J by 10 bases, with 19 bases between the two germline ends. The CDR3 protein is CASSYSHQTLSRPQHF. Written as DNA, the CDR3 is TGTGCCAGCAGTTACTCGCACCAAACCCTCTCACGACCCCAGCATTTT.

A few counts support this clonotype. The chain recombines TRBV5-1 with TRBJ2-2; maybe TRBD1 (5 bases). Germline V gene data show CDR1 as SGHRS and CDR2 as YFSETQ. The V end was cut by 2 bases, the J end by 9 bases, with 8 bases between. This CDR3 comprises 12 residues. In DNA, the CDR3 is TGCGCCAGCAGCTTAACGGACAGGGAGCTGTTTTTT. It codes for CASSLTDRELFF.

The chain links TRBV20-1 to TRBJ2-7; TRBD2 matches 7 bases. CDR1 is DFQATT and CDR2 is SNEGSKA in the germline V gene (reference sequence). CDR3 length: 13 residues. V dropped 5 bases and J dropped 0; count of bases not matched to a gene: 4. The CDR3 protein is CSARLAVSYEQYF. The CDR3 DNA is TGCAGTGCTCGGCTAGCGGTCTCCTACGAGCAGTACTTC.

The gene calls are TRBV20-1 and TRBJ2-1, with 14 bases aligning to TRBD2. The CDR3 sequence is 17 residues long. The germline gives CDR1 DFQATT, CDR2 SNEGSKA (reference sequence). CDR3 residues: CCFNQGGLAGGQNEQFF. CDR3 DNA sequence: TGCTGTTTTAATCAGGGAGGACTAGCGGGAGGACAAAATGAGCAGTTCTTC.

J is TRBJ2-1 and V is TRBV20-1; the D gene could be TRBD1 or TRBD2 (5 bases each). The CDR3 is 12 amino acids. V was shortened by 6 bases and J by 9 bases, with 15 bases between the two germline ends. Germline V gene sequence: CDR1 DFQATT, CDR2 SNEGSKA (reference sequence). CDR3 DNA sequence: TGCAGTGCGCGCCCGTCTGGGGGTGAGCAGTTCTTC. This gives the protein CSARPSGGEQFF.

V usage is TRBV6-5 and J usage is TRBJ1-6; D unclear. The CDR3 covers 13 residues. The V end was cut by 4 bases, the J end by 10 bases, with 11 bases between. Germline V gives CDR1 MNHEY, CDR2 SVGAGI. CDR3 sequence reads: CASSSSTSSPLHF. The CDR3 bases are TGTGCCAGCAGTTCCTCCACCTCATCACCCCTCCACTTT.

This clonotype turned up a few times. The V gene is TRBV3-1, the J gene TRBJ1-1; D ambiguous. The CDR3 loop spans 14 amino acids. The V and J ends lost 1 base and 1 base respectively, with 7 bases between them. Germline V lookup: CDR1 LGHDT, CDR2 YNNKEL (reference sequence). The CDR3 DNA reads as TGTGCCAGCAGCCAAGGTCAGGAGAACACTGAAGCTTTCTTT. Encoded protein: CASSQGQENTEAFF.

The genes are TRBV2 and TRBJ1-4, with D perhaps matching TRBD1 (5 bases). The CDR3 is 14 residues long. Germline V CDR1 and CDR2: SNHLY, FYNNEI. V dropped 6 bases and J dropped 4 bases, with 12 bases sitting between them. The CDR3 sequence: CASSMTARNEKLFF. The CDR3 DNA is TGTGCCAGCAGCATGACAGCGCGTAATGAAAAACTGTTTTTT.

The sample holds a few counts of this clonotype. The J gene is TRBJ2-3, the V gene TRBV11-2, with 7 bases that match TRBD2. The CDR3 spans 14 residues. J was trimmed by 4 bases and V by 2 bases; bases with no gene match: 3. CDR1 is SGHAT, CDR2 FQNNGV, per germline. In nucleotides, the CDR3 is TGTGCCAGCAGCTTAAGCGGGATATCAGATACGCAGTATTTT. This encodes CASSLSGISDTQYF.

In this sample, this clonotype turned up a few times. The chain employs TRBV2 and TRBJ1-1, with 8 positions matching TRBD1. Germline V CDR1 and CDR2: SNHLY, FYNNEI. This CDR3 is 14 amino acids long. V lost 6 bases, J lost 5 bases, and 8 bases stayed unmatched. The chain's CDR3 is CASSVRQGRTEAFF. CDR3 nucleotide sequence: TGTGCCAGCAGCGTAAGACAGGGGAGGACTGAAGCTTTCTTT.

The chain couples TRBV12-3 or TRBV12-4 to TRBJ1-1; D is ambiguous. This CDR3 spans 15 amino acids. The ends were cut back, 3 bases at V and 1 base at J, with 12 bases in the middle. CDR3 amino acids: CASSFIGATNTEAFF. The CDR3 DNA sequence: TGTGCCAGCAGTTTTATCGGTGCAACGAACACTGAAGCTTTCTTT.

CDR3 nucleotides: TGTGCCAGCAGTTCCCCCGGACTAGCGGGCTACAATGAGCAGTTCTTC. Its protein is CASSSPGLAGYNEQFF. The chain recombines TRBV6-2 or TRBV6-3 with TRBJ2-1; 11 nucleotides line up with TRBD2. Germline loops: CDR1 MNHEY, CDR2 SVGEGT. This CDR3 spans 16 amino acids. V lost 4 bases and J lost 3; bases outside the gene matches: 5.

The chain recombines TRBV28 with TRBJ1-6, with TRBD1 matching 7 bases. In germline, CDR1 is MDHEN, CDR2 SYDVKM. CDR3 length: 15 residues. Trimming cost V 5 bases and J 7 bases; bases outside gene matches: 8. CDR3 nucleotides: TGTGCCAGCAGTCAATACAGGGGAGGGAATTCACCCCTCCACTTT. Its translation is CASSQYRGGNSPLHF.

This chain uses TRBV29-1 with TRBJ2-7, with D perhaps matching TRBD1 (6 bases). This CDR3 has 14 amino acids. Germline loops: CDR1 SQVTM, CDR2 ANQGSEA. Trimming took 3 bases from V and 3 from J, leaving 15 bases between them. CDR3 bases: TGCAGCGTTGACCTCCAGGGGAAAGACTACGAGCAGTACTTC. Translating it yields CSVDLQGKDYEQYF.

The sample holds a few counts of this clonotype. The V call is TRBV7-6, the J call TRBJ2-3, with 7 bases identical to TRBD2. Germline CDR1 SGHVS, CDR2 FNYEAQ. CDR3 length equals 17 residues. V dropped 1 base and J dropped 1; count of bases not matched to a gene: 8. The CDR3 region has the DNA TGTGCCAGCAGCTTAGTAGCGGGCGGGAGAGGCACAGATACGCAGTATTTT. This sequence encodes CASSLVAGGRGTDTQYF.

The J gene is TRBJ2-5, the V gene TRBV6-2 or TRBV6-3, with TRBD2 identical over 12 bases. CDR3 length equals 16 residues. CDR1 and CDR2 (germline): MNHEY, SVGEGT. V shed 4 bases, J shed 4 bases, and the junction held 7 bases outside the gene matches. CDR3 nucleotides: TGTGCCAGCAGTTGGCGAGGACTAGCGGGACGAGAGACCCAGTACTTC. It is translated as CASSWRGLAGRETQYF.

The chain carries TRBV3-1 and TRBJ2-1; D is possibly TRBD2 (6 bases). Germline assignment: CDR1 LGHDT and CDR2 YNNKEL (reference sequence). The CDR3 has 13 residues. Trimming removed 7 bases at V and 6 bases at J, with 13 bases between. Here the CDR3 reads CASTNRGTNEQFF. The CDR3 DNA reads TGTGCCAGCACCAATCGGGGGACCAATGAGCAGTTCTTC.

This clonotype was seen at least ten times. The rearrangement joins TRBV5-1 to TRBJ2-1; unclear D gene. V lost 0 bases, J lost 8 bases, and 6 bases lay in between. Germline-derived CDR1 and CDR2 are SGHRS and YFSETQ. The CDR3 spans 12 residues. The CDR3 DNA reads TGCGCCAGCAGCTTGGTGTTACATGAGCAGTTCTTC. Its protein product is CASSLVLHEQFF.

This clonotype was detected a few times. The chain joins TRBV12-3 or TRBV12-4 to TRBJ1-2; no reliable D call. The CDR3 sequence is 12 residues long. The V end lost 3 bases, the J end lost 8 bases, and 10 bases lay between the germline ends. The CDR3 is CASSLRSRGYTF. CDR3 DNA: TGTGCCAGCAGTTTGAGAAGCAGGGGCTACACCTTC.

V usage is TRBV7-9 and J usage is TRBJ2-5, with 7 bases lining up with TRBD2. The length of the CDR3 is 14 residues. Per germline, CDR1 SEHNR and CDR2 FQNEAQ (reference sequence). Trimming cost V 5 bases and J 2 bases; bases outside gene matches: 5. CDR3 amino acids: CASSEGLKQETQYF. The CDR3 DNA reads as TGTGCCAGCAGCGAGGGACTAAAGCAAGAGACCCAGTACTTC.

V and J are TRBV5-1 and TRBJ1-5; possibly TRBD1 for D (6 bases). The CDR3 totals 14 residues. Germline lookup yields CDR1 SGHRS and CDR2 YFSETQ. Trimming removed 0 bases at V and 5 bases at J, with 9 bases between. Here the CDR3 reads CASSLEGGDQPQHF. The DNA for the CDR3 is TGCGCCAGCAGCTTGGAAGGGGGGGATCAGCCCCAGCATTTT.

The chain joins TRBV2 to TRBJ1-1; tentatively, D is TRBD1 (5 bases). Looked up from germline, CDR1 is SNHLY and CDR2 is FYNNEI. There are 12 residues in the CDR3. V was trimmed by 6 bases and J by 5 bases, leaving 10 bases between them. Here the CDR3 reads CASSGDRTEAFF. For the CDR3, the DNA is TGTGCCAGCAGCGGGGACCGAACTGAAGCTTTCTTT.